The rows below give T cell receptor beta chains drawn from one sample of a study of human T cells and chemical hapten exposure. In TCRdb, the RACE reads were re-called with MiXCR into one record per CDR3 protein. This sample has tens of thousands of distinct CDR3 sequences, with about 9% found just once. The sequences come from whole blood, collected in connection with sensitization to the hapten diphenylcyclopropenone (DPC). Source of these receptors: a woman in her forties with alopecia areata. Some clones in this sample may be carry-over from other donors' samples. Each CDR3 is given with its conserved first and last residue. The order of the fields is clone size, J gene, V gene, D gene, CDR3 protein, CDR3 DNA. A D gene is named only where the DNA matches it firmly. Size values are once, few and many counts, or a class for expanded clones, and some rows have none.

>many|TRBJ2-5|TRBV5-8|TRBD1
CASSQGQGLQETQYF
TGTGCCAGCAGCCAAGGACAGGGTCTTCAAGAGACCCAGTACTTC
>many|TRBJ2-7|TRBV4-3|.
CASSQLTDSSYEQYF
TGCGCCAGCAGCCAGCTGACAGATAGCTCCTACGAGCAGTACTTC
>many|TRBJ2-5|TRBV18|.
CASSARGEETQYF
TGTGCCAGCTCAGCCCGGGGAGAAGAGACCCAGTACTTC
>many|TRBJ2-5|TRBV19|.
CASSPGHEKSETQYF
TGTGCCAGCTCCCCGGGACATGAAAAGTCTGAGACCCAGTACTTC
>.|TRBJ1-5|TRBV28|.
CASSFSPGYRQPQHF
TGTGCCAGCAGCTTTTCACCAGGGTATCGTCAGCCCCAGCATTTT
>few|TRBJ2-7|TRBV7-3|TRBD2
CASSFQAGADYEQYF
TGTGCCAGCAGCTTTCAAGCGGGGGCTGACTACGAGCAGTACTTC
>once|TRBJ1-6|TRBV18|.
CASSSKDSTLRDNSPLHF
TGTGCCAGCTCATCCAAGGACAGCACCCTACGCGATAATTCACCCCTCCACTTT
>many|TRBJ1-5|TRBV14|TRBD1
CASSQDIRGPHSNQPQHF
TGTGCCAGCAGCCAAGATATCAGGGGGCCACATAGCAATCAGCCCCAGCATTTT
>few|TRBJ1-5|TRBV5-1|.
CASSLGPDQPQHF
TGCGCCAGCAGCTTGGGACCGGACCAGCCCCAGCATTTT
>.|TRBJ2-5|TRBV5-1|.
CASSLGIGVPQETQYF
TGCGCCAGCAGCTTGGGTATCGGCGTGCCCCAAGAGACCCAGTACTTC
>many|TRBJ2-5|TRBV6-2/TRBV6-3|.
CASSYSDISKTQYF
TGTGCCAGCAGTTACTCGGATATTTCGAAGACCCAGTACTTC
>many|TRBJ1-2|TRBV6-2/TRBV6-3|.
CASSYPSTGYGYTF
TGTGCCAGCAGTTACCCTTCCACTGGTTATGGCTACACCTTC
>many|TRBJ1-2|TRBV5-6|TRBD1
CASSGDRFSYGYTF
TGTGCCAGCAGCGGGGACAGATTTTCTTATGGCTACACCTTC
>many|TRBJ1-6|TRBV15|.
CATSSRDGLNSPLHF
TGTGCCACCAGCAGCCGGGACGGACTTAATTCACCCCTCCACTTT
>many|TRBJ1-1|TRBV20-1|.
CSAKVGTREAFF
TGCAGTGCTAAGGTGGGGACGCGTGAAGCTTTCTTT
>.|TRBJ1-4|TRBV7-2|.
CASSLGVGEKLFF
TGTGCCAGCAGCTTAGGCGTGGGGGAAAAACTGTTTTTT
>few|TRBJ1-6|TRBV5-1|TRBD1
CASPSDRGESPLHF
TGCGCCAGCCCCTCGGACAGGGGTGAATCACCCCTCCACTTT
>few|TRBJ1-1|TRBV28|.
CASSPPRGAEAFF
TGTGCCAGCAGTCCCCCCCGGGGGGCTGAAGCTTTCTTT
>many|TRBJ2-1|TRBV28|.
CASSFEMGHNEQFF
TGTGCCAGCAGTTTTGAGATGGGGCACAATGAGCAGTTCTTC
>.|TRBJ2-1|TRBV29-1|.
CSVERRSSYNEQFF
TGCAGCGTTGAACGGCGGAGCTCCTACAATGAGCAGTTCTTC
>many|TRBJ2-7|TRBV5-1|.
CASSLGPGTIEQYF
TGCGCCAGCAGCTTGGGGCCCGGGACCATAGAGCAGTACTTC
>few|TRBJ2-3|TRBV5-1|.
CASRSRASSTDTQYF
TGCGCCAGCAGATCCCGGGCTTCTAGCACAGATACGCAGTATTTT
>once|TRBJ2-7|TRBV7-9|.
CASSGGIGNSYEQYF
TGTGCCAGCAGCGGGGGAATCGGGAACTCCTACGAGCAGTACTTC
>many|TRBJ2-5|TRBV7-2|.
CASSFLVVGGLQETQYF
TGTGCCAGCAGCTTTCTTGTAGTGGGGGGACTCCAAGAGACCCAGTACTTC
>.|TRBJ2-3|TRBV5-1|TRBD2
CASSLGTSGEDTQYF
TGCGCCAGCAGCTTGGGGACTAGCGGGGAGGATACGCAGTATTTT
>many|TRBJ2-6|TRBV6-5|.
CASSYSGDLGYTGANVLTF
TGTGCCAGCAGTTACTCGGGGGATCTTGGGTACACTGGGGCCAACGTCCTGACTTTC
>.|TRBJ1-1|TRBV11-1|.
CASRPLPNTEAFF
TGTGCCAGCAGACCCCTCCCTAACACTGAAGCTTTCTTT
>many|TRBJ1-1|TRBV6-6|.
CASSYPQGGAFF
TGTGCCAGCAGTTATCCGCAGGGAGGAGCTTTCTTT
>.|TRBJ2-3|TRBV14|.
CASSQDGVRSTDTQYF
TGTGCCAGCAGCCAAGATGGGGTACGAAGCACAGATACGCAGTATTTT
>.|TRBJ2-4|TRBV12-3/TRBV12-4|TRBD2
CASSLASGGLAKNIQYF
TGTGCCAGCAGTTTGGCTAGCGGGGGACTAGCCAAAAACATTCAGTACTTC
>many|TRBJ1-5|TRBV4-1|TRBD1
CASSQALHRGRHQPQHF
TGCGCCAGCAGCCAAGCTCTTCACAGGGGGAGGCATCAGCCCCAGCATTTT
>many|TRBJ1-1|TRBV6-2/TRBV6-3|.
CASSLTDMNTEAFF
TGTGCCAGCAGCTTGACAGACATGAACACTGAAGCTTTCTTT
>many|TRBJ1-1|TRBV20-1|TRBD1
CSAGQGVTEAFF
TGCAGTGCCGGACAGGGGGTAACTGAAGCTTTCTTT
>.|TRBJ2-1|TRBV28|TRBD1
CASKPGGAADEQFF
TGTGCCAGCAAGCCAGGGGGAGCGGCAGATGAGCAGTTCTTC
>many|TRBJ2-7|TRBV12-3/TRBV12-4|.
CASSLATGPTYEQYF
TGTGCCAGCAGTTTAGCGACAGGTCCAACCTACGAGCAGTACTTC
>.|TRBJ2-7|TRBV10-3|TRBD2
CAISEALAGFYEQYF
TGTGCCATCAGTGAGGCCCTAGCGGGGTTCTACGAGCAGTACTTC
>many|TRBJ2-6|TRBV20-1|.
CSAREGAGANVLTF
TGCAGTGCTAGAGAGGGGGCTGGGGCCAACGTCCTGACTTTC
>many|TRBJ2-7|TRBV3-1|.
CASGGTEQYF
TGTGCCAGCGGGGGGACTGAGCAGTACTTC
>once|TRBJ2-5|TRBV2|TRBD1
CASSKDRAGGETQYF
TGTGCCAGCAGTAAAGACAGGGCAGGAGGAGAGACCCAGTACTTC
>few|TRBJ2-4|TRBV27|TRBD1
CASSEGQGAPQDIQYF
TGTGCCAGCAGCGAGGGACAGGGGGCACCCCAGGACATTCAGTACTTC